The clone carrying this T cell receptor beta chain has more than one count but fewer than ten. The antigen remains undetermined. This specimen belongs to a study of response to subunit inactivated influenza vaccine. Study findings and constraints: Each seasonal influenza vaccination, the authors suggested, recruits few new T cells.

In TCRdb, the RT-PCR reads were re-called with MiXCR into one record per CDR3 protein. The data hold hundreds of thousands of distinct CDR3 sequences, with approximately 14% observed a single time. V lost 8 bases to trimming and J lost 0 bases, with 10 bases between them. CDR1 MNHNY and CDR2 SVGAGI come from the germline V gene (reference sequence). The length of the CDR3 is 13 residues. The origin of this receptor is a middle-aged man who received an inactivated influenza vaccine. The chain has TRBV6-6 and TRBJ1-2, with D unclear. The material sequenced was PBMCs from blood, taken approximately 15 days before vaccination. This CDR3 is CASGRPANYGYTF. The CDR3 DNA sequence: TGTGCCAGCGGCAGGCCCGCTAACTATGGCTACACCTTC.